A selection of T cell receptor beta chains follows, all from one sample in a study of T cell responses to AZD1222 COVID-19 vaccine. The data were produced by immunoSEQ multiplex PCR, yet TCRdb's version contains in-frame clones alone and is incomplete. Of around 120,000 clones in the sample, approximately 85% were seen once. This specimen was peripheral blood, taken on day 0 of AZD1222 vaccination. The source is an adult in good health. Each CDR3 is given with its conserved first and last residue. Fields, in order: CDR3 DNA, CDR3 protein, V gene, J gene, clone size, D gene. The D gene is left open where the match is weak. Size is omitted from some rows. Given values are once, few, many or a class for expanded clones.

CDR3nt: TGTGCCAGCAGTGAAGCGCCGTTGAACACTGAAGCTTTCTTT
CDR3aa: CASSEAPLNTEAFF
v_gene: TRBV2
j_gene: TRBJ1-1
abundance: once
d_gene: .

CDR3nt: TGTGCCAGTAGTGCGAGACAGGAGAGCTCCTATAATTCACCCCTCCACTTT
CDR3aa: CASSARQESSYNSPLHF
v_gene: TRBV19
j_gene: TRBJ1-6
abundance: .
d_gene: .

CDR3nt: TGTGCCAGCAGCAAAGGGGAAAGGGATTCACCCCTCCACTTT
CDR3aa: CASSKGERDSPLHF
v_gene: TRBV6-2/TRBV6-3
j_gene: TRBJ1-6
abundance: once
d_gene: .

CDR3nt: TGCAGCGTTAGGGACAGGGGAACCCTCCACTTT
CDR3aa: CSVRDRGTLHF
v_gene: TRBV29-1
j_gene: TRBJ1-6
abundance: .
d_gene: TRBD1

CDR3nt: TGTGCCAGCAGTTTGTGGGGGGGGAGCTCCTATAATTCACCCCTCCACTTT
CDR3aa: CASSLWGGSSYNSPLHF
v_gene: TRBV28
j_gene: TRBJ1-6
abundance: .
d_gene: .

CDR3nt: TGTGCCACAGGGACAGGGGTTGGCGAGACCCAGTACTTC
CDR3aa: CATGTGVGETQYF
v_gene: TRBV12-3/TRBV12-4
j_gene: TRBJ2-5
abundance: .
d_gene: TRBD1

CDR3nt: TGTGCCAGCAGTTTATCGGGGTCGGGGTCCTACGAGCAGTACTTC
CDR3aa: CASSLSGSGSYEQYF
v_gene: TRBV27
j_gene: TRBJ2-7
abundance: .
d_gene: .

CDR3nt: TGTGCCAGCAGTTTATCGATTTCTAGGGTTGGAGGGTCCACTGAAGCTTTCTTT
CDR3aa: CASSLSISRVGGSTEAFF
v_gene: TRBV27
j_gene: TRBJ1-1
abundance: few
d_gene: .

CDR3nt: TGCGCCAGCACCTCGGTTTCTGGGGCCAACGTCCTGACTTTC
CDR3aa: CASTSVSGANVLTF
v_gene: TRBV5-1
j_gene: TRBJ2-6
abundance: .
d_gene: .

CDR3nt: TGTGCCAGTAGTTTGGGACTCACCACAGATACGCAGTATTTT
CDR3aa: CASSLGLTTDTQYF
v_gene: TRBV19
j_gene: TRBJ2-3
abundance: .
d_gene: .

CDR3nt: TGTGCCAGCAGTGAAGAGGCAAACTACGAGCAGTACTTC
CDR3aa: CASSEEANYEQYF
v_gene: TRBV6-1
j_gene: TRBJ2-7
abundance: .
d_gene: .

CDR3nt: TGTGCCAGCAGCCAAGCCCCGACAGGAAATGAAAAACTGTTTTTT
CDR3aa: CASSQAPTGNEKLFF
v_gene: TRBV28
j_gene: TRBJ1-4
abundance: .
d_gene: .

CDR3nt: TGTGCCAGCCGGGACAGGGAATTAGCCAAAAACATTCAGTACTTC
CDR3aa: CASRDRELAKNIQYF
v_gene: TRBV6-5
j_gene: TRBJ2-4
abundance: .
d_gene: TRBD1

CDR3nt: TGCGCCAGCAGCTTGGGTGGTGGCACTAATGAAAAACTGTTTTTT
CDR3aa: CASSLGGGTNEKLFF
v_gene: TRBV5-1
j_gene: TRBJ1-4
abundance: .
d_gene: .

CDR3nt: TGCAGAGGGGGGGGGCTCTCCTACAATGAGCAGTTCTTC
CDR3aa: CRGGGLSYNEQFF
v_gene: TRBV29-1
j_gene: TRBJ2-1
abundance: .
d_gene: .

CDR3nt: TGTGCCAGCAGCCTCTCTTATAGGCAGACATACAATGAGCAGTTCTTC
CDR3aa: CASSLSYRQTYNEQFF
v_gene: TRBV3-1/TRBV3-2
j_gene: TRBJ2-1
abundance: .
d_gene: .

CDR3nt: TGTGCCAGCACCTCTCAGACAGGGGCTATATTACTCGGGGATGGCTACACCTTC
CDR3aa: CASTSQTGAILLGDGYTF
v_gene: TRBV5-5
j_gene: TRBJ1-2
abundance: .
d_gene: TRBD1

CDR3nt: TGTGCCAGCAGTTTTTCGGGCTCTGGGGCCAACGTCCTGACTTTC
CDR3aa: CASSFSGSGANVLTF
v_gene: TRBV3-1/TRBV3-2
j_gene: TRBJ2-6
abundance: .
d_gene: .

CDR3nt: TGTGCCAGTAGTAGAAAAGACAGCTCGGCCTATGGCTACACCTTC
CDR3aa: CASSRKDSSAYGYTF
v_gene: TRBV19
j_gene: TRBJ1-2
abundance: .
d_gene: .

CDR3nt: TGTGCCAGCAGCGGGGGGGGTAACAATGAGCAGTTCTTC
CDR3aa: CASSGGGNNEQFF
v_gene: TRBV2
j_gene: TRBJ2-1
abundance: .
d_gene: TRBD2

CDR3nt: TGTGCCAGCAGCCAAGGGGTTCCAGGGACACAGACCTACGAGCAGTACTTC
CDR3aa: CASSQGVPGTQTYEQYF
v_gene: TRBV3-1/TRBV3-2
j_gene: TRBJ2-7
abundance: .
d_gene: .

CDR3nt: TGTGCCATCAGTGGTGAGGGAGGGGAGCAGTACTTC
CDR3aa: CAISGEGGEQYF
v_gene: TRBV10-3
j_gene: TRBJ2-7
abundance: .
d_gene: TRBD2

CDR3nt: TGTGCCAGCAGTGAGTCTAGCGTGATGGGCGGGGAGCTGTTTTTT
CDR3aa: CASSESSVMGGELFF
v_gene: TRBV2
j_gene: TRBJ2-2
abundance: .
d_gene: .

CDR3nt: TGCGCCAGCAGCTCTACAGGGGTTAGCACCGGGGAGCTGTTTTTT
CDR3aa: CASSSTGVSTGELFF
v_gene: TRBV5-1
j_gene: TRBJ2-2
abundance: .
d_gene: TRBD1

CDR3nt: TGTGCCACCAACGTGGAACAGGGTGGAAAAAATCAGCCCCAGCATTTT
CDR3aa: CATNVEQGGKNQPQHF
v_gene: TRBV28
j_gene: TRBJ1-5
abundance: .
d_gene: .

CDR3nt: TGTGCCAGCAGACCTTTTTTCGGGGGGAATTCACCCCTCCACTTT
CDR3aa: CASRPFFGGNSPLHF
v_gene: TRBV6-5
j_gene: TRBJ1-6
abundance: .
d_gene: .

CDR3nt: TGTGCCAGCAGTTACTCGGGGTCCGCAACTAATGAAAAACTGTTTTTT
CDR3aa: CASSYSGSATNEKLFF
v_gene: TRBV6-5
j_gene: TRBJ1-4
abundance: .
d_gene: .

CDR3nt: .
CDR3aa: CASSRGQSSTSYEQYF
v_gene: TRBV5-6
j_gene: TRBJ2-7
abundance: .
d_gene: .

CDR3nt: TGTGCCAGCAGTAGGGAGGTCATCTATGGCTACACCTTC
CDR3aa: CASSREVIYGYTF
v_gene: TRBV28
j_gene: TRBJ1-2
abundance: .
d_gene: .

CDR3nt: TGCAGTGCTCCGATCGGGGAAAAACTGTTTTTT
CDR3aa: CSAPIGEKLFF
v_gene: TRBV20-1
j_gene: TRBJ1-4
abundance: .
d_gene: .

CDR3nt: TGTGCCAGCAGGGCGACAGGGAGTAATGAAAAACTGTTTTTT
CDR3aa: CASRATGSNEKLFF
v_gene: TRBV6-5
j_gene: TRBJ1-4
abundance: .
d_gene: TRBD1

CDR3nt: TGTGCCAGCAGTAAAGACAGTTCCCAGAGGAATGAGCAGTTCTTC
CDR3aa: CASSKDSSQRNEQFF
v_gene: TRBV28
j_gene: TRBJ2-1
abundance: .
d_gene: .

CDR3nt: TGTGCAAGTCGCTTAAACCTTCGGGCGGGGGACACAGATACGCAGTATTTT
CDR3aa: CASRLNLRAGDTDTQYF
v_gene: TRBV12-2
j_gene: TRBJ2-3
abundance: .
d_gene: .

CDR3nt: TGTGCTAGTGGCGCGGACAGGGCGGGGGGAGATACGCAGTATTTT
CDR3aa: CASGADRAGGDTQYF
v_gene: TRBV12-5
j_gene: TRBJ2-3
abundance: .
d_gene: .

CDR3nt: TGTGCCAGCAGCGTGCCCGGCCTGCCCGGGGAGCTGTTTTTT
CDR3aa: CASSVPGLPGELFF
v_gene: TRBV9
j_gene: TRBJ2-2
abundance: .
d_gene: .

CDR3nt: TGTGCCAGCAGTGAAGCGCGGCGATCCTATAATTCACCCCTCCACTTT
CDR3aa: CASSEARRSYNSPLHF
v_gene: TRBV6-1
j_gene: TRBJ1-6
abundance: once
d_gene: .

CDR3nt: TGTGCCAGCAGCCAAGATCTCGGGGCCCGCTCCTACAATGAGCAGTTCTTC
CDR3aa: CASSQDLGARSYNEQFF
v_gene: TRBV3-1/TRBV3-2
j_gene: TRBJ2-1
abundance: .
d_gene: .

CDR3nt: TGTGCCAGCAGCTTATCCAGCTACGAGCAGTACTTC
CDR3aa: CASSLSSYEQYF
v_gene: TRBV11-3
j_gene: TRBJ2-7
abundance: .
d_gene: .

CDR3nt: TGCGCCAGCAGTCGTGCCCTCGGGACGGTTAATGAAAAACTGTTTTTT
CDR3aa: CASSRALGTVNEKLFF
v_gene: TRBV5-1
j_gene: TRBJ1-4
abundance: .
d_gene: .

CDR3nt: TGTGCCACCAGTCGTGGGGTTGAGGCCCTGGGGGGAAACACCATATATTTT
CDR3aa: CATSRGVEALGGNTIYF
v_gene: TRBV24-1
j_gene: TRBJ1-3
abundance: .
d_gene: .

CDR3nt: TGTGCCAGCAGTGAATCCCAGAACACTGAAGCTTTCTTT
CDR3aa: CASSESQNTEAFF
v_gene: TRBV25-1
j_gene: TRBJ1-1
abundance: .
d_gene: .

CDR3nt: TGTGCCAGCAGCGTACCGGGACAGTCCCATGAGCAGTACTTC
CDR3aa: CASSVPGQSHEQYF
v_gene: TRBV21-1
j_gene: TRBJ2-7
abundance: .
d_gene: .

CDR3nt: TGTGCCAGCTCACCACCACCGGGACAGGGTAATTCACCCCTCCACTTT
CDR3aa: CASSPPPGQGNSPLHF
v_gene: TRBV18
j_gene: TRBJ1-6
abundance: once
d_gene: TRBD1

CDR3nt: TGTGCCATCAGTGAGTATAGCGGGGGCACAGATACGCAGTATTTT
CDR3aa: CAISEYSGGTDTQYF
v_gene: TRBV10-3
j_gene: TRBJ2-3
abundance: .
d_gene: TRBD2

CDR3nt: TGTGCCAGCAGCCAATCCCCTTTGTACCGGGCTAATCAGCCCCAGCATTTT
CDR3aa: CASSQSPLYRANQPQHF
v_gene: TRBV3-1/TRBV3-2
j_gene: TRBJ1-5
abundance: .
d_gene: .

CDR3nt: TGTGCCAGCAGTTCCTCAGGGATAGAAGCTTTCTTT
CDR3aa: CASSSSGIEAFF
v_gene: TRBV6-5
j_gene: TRBJ1-1
abundance: .
d_gene: .

CDR3nt: TGTGCCAGCAGCTTCCGGGACAGGAGCACCGGGGAGCTGTTTTTT
CDR3aa: CASSFRDRSTGELFF
v_gene: TRBV7-2
j_gene: TRBJ2-2
abundance: .
d_gene: TRBD1

CDR3nt: TGCGCCAGCAGCCAAGGAGTGTCAGCGGGGGGGAGCACAGATACGCAGTATTTT
CDR3aa: CASSQGVSAGGSTDTQYF
v_gene: TRBV4-3
j_gene: TRBJ2-3
abundance: .
d_gene: TRBD2

CDR3nt: TGTGCCAGCAGCGTAATCGCGGGGGCCTACACAGATACGCAGTATTTT
CDR3aa: CASSVIAGAYTDTQYF
v_gene: TRBV9
j_gene: TRBJ2-3
abundance: .
d_gene: .

CDR3nt: TGTGCCAGCAGTTTTTGGAGGGGTGAGAGCGGCCAGCCCCAGCATTTT
CDR3aa: CASSFWRGESGQPQHF
v_gene: TRBV28
j_gene: TRBJ1-5
abundance: .
d_gene: .

CDR3nt: TGTGCCAGCACCAGATCCCAGGCTAGCGGGGTGCCAGATACGCAGTATTTT
CDR3aa: CASTRSQASGVPDTQYF
v_gene: TRBV7-2
j_gene: TRBJ2-3
abundance: .
d_gene: TRBD2

CDR3nt: TGTGCCAGCAGCCAAGATGCTGATAGCAATCAGCCCCAGCATTTT
CDR3aa: CASSQDADSNQPQHF
v_gene: TRBV4-2
j_gene: TRBJ1-5
abundance: .
d_gene: .

CDR3nt: TGCGCCAGCAGCCTTCAGTCTGGACAGGGCCGTGGCTACACCTTC
CDR3aa: CASSLQSGQGRGYTF
v_gene: TRBV5-1
j_gene: TRBJ1-2
abundance: .
d_gene: TRBD1

CDR3nt: TGTGCCACCAGCAGGGAAAATTCACCCCTCCACTTT
CDR3aa: CATSRENSPLHF
v_gene: TRBV15
j_gene: TRBJ1-6
abundance: .
d_gene: .

CDR3nt: TGTGCCAGGGGAGGTTCTAGCGGAACCTACAATGAGCAGTTCTTC
CDR3aa: CARGGSSGTYNEQFF
v_gene: TRBV2
j_gene: TRBJ2-1
abundance: few
d_gene: TRBD2

CDR3nt: TGTGCCAGTAGTATCAGAGCGGGGTACGAGCAGTACTTC
CDR3aa: CASSIRAGYEQYF
v_gene: TRBV19
j_gene: TRBJ2-7
abundance: .
d_gene: TRBD2

CDR3nt: TGTGCCAGCAGCTTAGACAGCTATGGCTACACCTTC
CDR3aa: CASSLDSYGYTF
v_gene: TRBV5-5
j_gene: TRBJ1-2
abundance: .
d_gene: .

CDR3nt: TGTGCCAGCTCACCACCCCGGACAGGGAAAGGGCAAGAGACCCAGTACTTC
CDR3aa: CASSPPRTGKGQETQYF
v_gene: TRBV18
j_gene: TRBJ2-5
abundance: .
d_gene: TRBD1

CDR3nt: TGCGCCAGCAGCTTTTGGGCCACCCAGGGGTCTGGGGCCAACGTCCTGACTTTC
CDR3aa: CASSFWATQGSGANVLTF
v_gene: TRBV5-1
j_gene: TRBJ2-6
abundance: once
d_gene: .